The 31 T cell receptor beta chains in this list originate from one sample, sequenced in a study of cytomegalovirus exposure and HLA in healthy donors. The PCR was carried out with 60 Vbeta primers and 13 Jbeta primers. Data came from immunoSEQ multiplex PCR; TCRdb stores just in-frame clones and leaves some out. In the table there are around 190,000 clones, about nine tenths of which are singletons. The specimen sequenced was PBMCs. Receptors were obtained from a boy aged 2 to 9 in good health and CMV-seronegative.

The chain combines TRBV11-3 with TRBJ2-7; TRBD1 might be the D (6 bases). Germline values: CDR1 SGHNT, CDR2 YENEEA. This CDR3 is 15 amino acids long. Trimming pared 4 bases from V and 2 bases from J, leaving 15 bases between. DNA of the CDR3: TGTGCCAGCAGCTCTTCAGGACAGAACCCCTACGAGCAGTACTTC. Translation: CASSSSGQNPYEQYF. The complete variable domain, with remaining parts taken from reference TRBV11-3 and TRBJ2-7, reads EAGVVQSPRYKIIEKKQPVAFWCNPISGHNTLYWYLQNLGQGPELLIRYENEEAVDDSQLPKDRFSAERLKGVDSTLKIQPAELGDSAVYLCASSSSGQNPYEQYFGPGTRLTVT.

This chain joins TRBV9 and TRBJ2-1; possibly TRBD2 for D (6 bases). The germline CDR1 and CDR2 sequences are SGDLS and YYNGEE. This CDR3 region has 19 residues. The ends were cut back, 3 bases at V and 6 bases at J, with 28 bases in the middle. CDR3 bases: TGTGCCAGCAGCGCGGTAGAATGGTGGGAGGCGGGATATGGCAATGAGCAGTTCTTC. Its translation is CASSAVEWWEAGYGNEQFF. Supplemented by reference TRBV9 and TRBJ2-1, the full variable domain reads DSGVTQTPKHLITATGQRVTLRCSPRSGDLSVYWYQQSLDQGLQFLIQYYNGEERAKGNILERFSAQQFPDLHSELNLSSLELGDSALYFCASSAVEWWEAGYGNEQFFGPGTRLTVL.

The chain uses TRBV6-1 and TRBJ2-3; 8 bases fit TRBD1. Germline V gene data show CDR1 as MNHNS and CDR2 as SASEGT. Germline trimming cut 6 bases from V and 1 base from J; bases unmatched to any gene: 6. The CDR3 length is 15 residues. CDR3 in DNA: TGTGCCAGCAGAGCCAGGGGGCTTGGCACAGATACGCAGTATTTT. The encoded protein is CASRARGLGTDTQYF.

This chain uses TRBV2 with TRBJ2-7, with TRBD1 as a possible D gene (5 bases). The germline gives CDR1 SNHLY, CDR2 FYNNEI. The CDR3 is 12 amino acids. Deletions cut 3 bases from V and 5 bases from J, with 8 bases between. DNA of the CDR3: TGTGCCAGCAGTGATGCCAGGGACGAGCAGTACTTC. Translating gives CASSDARDEQYF.

DNA for the CDR3: TGTGCCAGCAGTCCTCTCCTGGGGAGGACGCAGTATTTT. This codes for CASSPLLGRTQYF. The V call is TRBV7-6, the J call TRBJ2-3, with D maybe TRBD2 (6 bases). Deletions cut 6 bases from V and 9 bases from J, with 16 bases between. Looked up from germline, CDR1 is SGHVS and CDR2 is FNYEAQ. CDR3 length equals 13 residues.

The gene calls are TRBV6-5 and TRBJ2-7, with 11 bases fitting TRBD1. V lost 5 bases, J lost 4 bases, and 4 bases stayed unmatched. Germline lookup yields CDR1 MNHEY and CDR2 SVGAGI. The CDR3 is 14 residues long. This CDR3 reads CASSTGDRGYEQYF. CDR3 DNA sequence: TGTGCCAGCAGTACGGGGGACAGGGGGTACGAGCAGTACTTC.

This chain joins TRBV27 and TRBJ2-7; 8 bases are a match to TRBD2. The length of the CDR3 is 15 residues. Germline loops: CDR1 MNHEY, CDR2 SMNVEV (reference sequence). V trimming: 8 bases; J trimming: 4 bases; junction bases outside the gene matches: 13. The CDR3: CASGREDYRPYEQYF. In DNA form, the CDR3 reads TGTGCCAGCGGGCGGGAGGACTATAGGCCATACGAGCAGTACTTC.

The chain is built from TRBV11-2 and TRBJ2-5; D unclear. The CDR3 contains 14 residues. Trimming took off 5 bases at V and 1 base at J, with 11 bases between the two ends. Germline V gene sequence: CDR1 SGHAT, CDR2 FQNNGV. The CDR3 sequence: CASSPPSFQETQYF. The CDR3 DNA is TGTGCCAGCAGCCCCCCCTCGTTCCAAGAGACCCAGTACTTC.

On this clone itself: An end of the junction differs from the germline gene, which may be a read error. This chain connects TRBV2 to TRBJ1-3, with a possible D match to TRBD1 (5 bases). The CDR3 is 15 residues long. Germline V gene data show CDR1 as SNHLY and CDR2 as FYNNEI. The CDR3 DNA reads TGTGCCAGCAGGTCCGAGGGACTCTCTGGAAACGCCATATATTTT. Its translation: CASRSEGLSGNAIYF.

About this clone itself: At one end the junction does not follow the germline gene, possibly because of a read error. The chain joins TRBV7-9 to TRBJ2-5; D gene ambiguous. CDR3 size: 14 residues. Germline V gives CDR1 SEHNR, CDR2 FQNEAQ (reference sequence). The CDR3 sequence is CSSSRNAGLETQYF. CDR3 bases: TGTTCCAGCAGCCGCAATGCCGGGTTGGAGACCCAGTACTTC.

The chain recombines TRBV4-1 with TRBJ2-7; perhaps TRBD2 as D (6 bases). The CDR3 is 15 amino acids. V dropped 1 base and J dropped 3 bases, with 13 bases sitting between them. Germline CDR1 and CDR2: MGHRA and YSYEKL. The CDR3 is CASSQGADYFYEQYF. The DNA for the CDR3 is TGCGCCAGCAGCCAAGGGGCGGACTATTTCTACGAGCAGTACTTC.

This sequence joins TRBV27 and TRBJ2-1, with D possibly matching TRBD1 (6 bases). Germline CDR1 and CDR2: MNHEY and SMNVEV (reference sequence). Trimming cost V 4 bases and J 2 bases, with 15 bases left between them. The CDR3 is 16 amino acids. In nucleotides, the CDR3 is TGTGCCAGCAGTTATCCCCCAGGGGTAACCTACAATGAGCAGTTCTTC. Its translation: CASSYPPGVTYNEQFF.

This chain connects TRBV5-1 to TRBJ2-3; no definite D call. The CDR3 extends over 13 amino acids. Deletions cut 4 bases from V and 6 bases from J, with 12 bases between. CDR1 is SGHRS and CDR2 is YFSETQ in the germline V gene. The CDR3 reads CASSLGEVDTQYF. The CDR3 nucleotides are TGCGCCAGCAGCCTCGGAGAGGTGGATACGCAGTATTTT.

The rearrangement uses TRBV28 and TRBJ2-7; TRBD1 aligns across 7 bases. Germline-derived CDR1 and CDR2 are MDHEN and SYDVKM. V shed 6 bases and J 2 bases; nucleotides not matched to a gene: 13. CDR3 size: 16 residues. The CDR3 is CASSRPDRTGTYEQYF. In DNA form, the CDR3 reads TGTGCCAGCAGCCGTCCGGACCGGACAGGCACCTACGAGCAGTACTTC.

The J gene is TRBJ1-1, the V gene TRBV5-1; weak D call: TRBD1 (5 bases). The germline CDR1 and CDR2 sequences are SGHRS and YFSETQ. This CDR3 is built from 14 residues. Trimming pared 7 bases from V and 1 base from J, leaving 14 bases between. DNA for the CDR3: TGCGCCAGCCGCACGACAGCTACGAACACTGAAGCTTTCTTT. Residues: CASRTTATNTEAFF.

The CDR3 DNA reads as TGCAGCGTTGAAGATAGCCGGCGGAATGAGCAGTTCTTC. Translating it yields CSVEDSRRNEQFF. The chain couples TRBV29-1 to TRBJ2-1; D remains ambiguous. The CDR3 covers 13 residues. CDR1 SQVTM and CDR2 ANQGSEA come from the germline V gene. V lost 0 bases to trimming and J lost 7 bases, with 10 bases between them.

The chain combines TRBV6-5 with TRBJ2-5; TRBD1 matches 8 bases. V trimming: 3 bases; J trimming: 5 bases; junction bases outside the gene matches: 8. The CDR3 totals 15 residues. CDR1 and CDR2 from the germline V gene are MNHEY and SVGAGI. CDR3 protein: CASSYAGGWRETQYF. CDR3 in DNA: TGTGCCAGCAGTTATGCAGGGGGCTGGAGGGAGACCCAGTACTTC.

The chain is built from TRBV30 and TRBJ2-7; 10 bases agree with TRBD1. The CDR3 has 14 residues. Germline CDR1 is GTSNPN and CDR2 is SVGIG (reference sequence). The CDR3 is CARTGGQGSYEQYF. For the CDR3, the DNA is TGTGCTCGGACAGGGGGTCAGGGCTCCTACGAGCAGTACTTC. The complete variable domain, with remaining parts taken from reference TRBV30 and TRBJ2-7, reads SQTIHQWPATLVQPVGSPLSLECTVEGTSNPNLYWYRQAAGRGLQLLFYSVGIGQISSEVPQNLSASRPQDRQFILSSKKLLLSDSGFYLCARTGGQGSYEQYFGPGTRLTVT.

The chain is built from TRBV27 and TRBJ1-6; maybe TRBD1 (5 bases). V lost 1 base and J 10 bases, leaving 20 bases between the germline ends. Germline CDR1 reads MNHEY; CDR2 reads SMNVEV (reference sequence). The CDR3 sequence is 17 residues long. CDR3 DNA sequence: TGTGCCAGCAGTTTATTGTCCTTGGGCAGGGCCTTCTCACCCCTCCACTTT. Its translation is CASSLLSLGRAFSPLHF.

This clone was seen a few times. The rearrangement uses TRBV4-1 and TRBJ1-1; D perhaps matches TRBD1 (5 bases). The V gene's germline CDR1 is MGHRA and CDR2 YSYEKL. The germline V and J ends were trimmed by 2 bases and 5 bases, with 12 bases remaining between them. The CDR3 totals 14 residues. CDR3 nucleotide sequence: TGCGCCAGCAGCCAACCGACAGACTCAACTGAAGCTTTCTTT. Protein sequence: CASSQPTDSTEAFF.

This chain uses TRBV4-1 with TRBJ1-3; D uncertain. Germline CDR1 and CDR2: MGHRA and YSYEKL. V was cut by 4 bases and J by 1 base, with 14 bases left in between. The CDR3 sequence is 16 residues long. CDR3 sequence: CASSLTRGVSGNTIYF. CDR3 sequence (DNA): TGCGCCAGCAGCCTGACGCGGGGTGTATCTGGAAACACCATATATTTT.

For this clone: One junction end does not reproduce the germline sequence, and a read error may be involved. The rearrangement uses TRBV7-9 and TRBJ1-5, with D uncertain. CDR1 SEHNR and CDR2 FQNEAQ come from the germline V gene (reference sequence). The CDR3 sequence is 15 residues long. The CDR3 region has the DNA TGTTCCAGCAGCTTAGGAGGGTATAGCAATCAGCCCCAGCATTTT. Protein sequence: CSSSLGGYSNQPQHF.

The chain uses TRBV9 and TRBJ1-2; TRBD1 is a possible D gene (5 bases). Germline lookup yields CDR1 SGDLS and CDR2 YYNGEE. CDR3 length equals 14 residues. Trimming left V 4 bases short and J 2 bases short, with 12 bases between. The CDR3 bases are TGTGCCAGCAGCCAGGGTGGCCAAAACTATGGCTACACCTTC. This sequence encodes CASSQGGQNYGYTF.

The chain employs TRBV9 and TRBJ2-1; a weak D match, TRBD2 (6 bases). Germline-derived CDR1 and CDR2 are SGDLS and YYNGEE. Trimming cost V 6 bases and J 4 bases, with 14 bases left between them. This CDR3 region has 14 residues. The CDR3 sequence is CASMAEGRYNEQFF. The CDR3 nucleotides are TGTGCCAGCATGGCGGAGGGGCGGTACAATGAGCAGTTCTTC.

The chain is built from TRBV5-1 and TRBJ2-1, with 14 positions matching TRBD2. Germline CDR1 SGHRS, CDR2 YFSETQ. The V and J ends lost 4 bases and 8 bases, in that order; junction bases with no gene match: 8. The CDR3 length is 16 residues. DNA of the CDR3: TGCGCCAGCAGCATACCCGGGACTAGCGGGGGTGATGAGCAGTTCTTC. This codes for CASSIPGTSGGDEQFF.

A word on this clone: The junction departs from the called germline gene at one end, perhaps through a read error. The V gene is TRBV7-9, the J gene TRBJ2-7; TRBD2 matches 10 bases. From germline, CDR1 is SEHNR and CDR2 FQNEAQ (reference sequence). The CDR3 totals 15 residues. Written as DNA, the CDR3 is TGTTCCAGCAGCTTAGAATCTAGCGGGGGATACGAGCAGTACTTC. Protein product: CSSSLESSGGYEQYF.

The chain joins TRBV5-1 to TRBJ1-5, with a possible D match to TRBD1 (6 bases). This CDR3 is 16 amino acids long. The germline V gene encodes CDR1 SGHRS and CDR2 YFSETQ. The V end lost 0 bases, the J end lost 7 bases, and 17 bases lay between the germline ends. CDR3 in DNA: TGCGCCAGCAGCTTGGATTCCCCGGGCACAGGGCAGCCCCAGCATTTT. As protein: CASSLDSPGTGQPQHF.

The V call is TRBV11-2, the J call TRBJ2-7; D uncertain. The CDR3 has 14 residues. V was trimmed by 3 bases and J by 1 base, leaving 10 bases between them. Germline lookup yields CDR1 SGHAT and CDR2 FQNNGV. The CDR3 sequence is CASSFMAESYEQYF. DNA of the CDR3: TGTGCCAGCAGCTTCATGGCGGAATCCTACGAGCAGTACTTC.

This clone was recorded a few times. This chain uses TRBV4-1 with TRBJ2-1; 13 bases match TRBD2. CDR3 length: 17 residues. Trimming took 4 bases from V and 0 from J; bases not matched to a gene: 3. Germline V gene data show CDR1 as MGHRA and CDR2 as YSYEKL. Here the CDR3 reads CASSPGLAGFSYNEQFF. CDR3 DNA: TGCGCCAGCAGCCCGGGACTAGCGGGATTCTCCTACAATGAGCAGTTCTTC.

The rearrangement links TRBV30 to TRBJ1-5, with 8 bases fitting TRBD1. Germline V gene lookup returns CDR1 GTSNPN and CDR2 SVGIG (reference sequence). After removal of 4 bases from V and 2 bases from J, the junction contained 16 bases not matched to a gene. The CDR3 extends over 18 amino acids. The CDR3, as DNA: TGTGCCTGGACACCCGGGACAGGCCCTTCGGGGGGCAATCAGCCCCAGCATTTT. It specifies CAWTPGTGPSGGNQPQHF. The full variable domain, its missing parts supplied by reference TRBV30 and TRBJ1-5, is SQTIHQWPATLVQPVGSPLSLECTVEGTSNPNLYWYRQAAGRGLQLLFYSVGIGQISSEVPQNLSASRPQDRQFILSSKKLLLSDSGFYLCAWTPGTGPSGGNQPQHFGDGTRLSIL.

The chain recombines TRBV5-1 with TRBJ1-2; possibly TRBD1 for D (5 bases). V was pared by 0 bases and J by 6 bases, with 15 bases between. Germline CDR1 SGHRS, CDR2 YFSETQ. The CDR3 is 15 residues long. CDR3 sequence: CASSLARVGDHGYTF. DNA for the CDR3: TGCGCCAGCAGCTTGGCAAGGGTAGGGGATCATGGCTACACCTTC.